This TCR beta chain was observed in a study of post-analysis software for immune sequencing data (dated by TCRdb to about 2015). About the investigation overall: Recorded disease courses included relapsing-remitting, secondary progressive and progressive-relapsing multiple sclerosis, with some patients lacking subtype annotation. A subset of samples was prepared in parallel using single-end sample barcoding, then pooled and co-amplified after Illumina adapter ligation. Patient repertoires were compared against about twelve previously published healthy control repertoires from donors aged 6 to 25 years.

TCR beta repertoires were profiled from peripheral blood of over 10 young patients with multiple sclerosis to demonstrate the VDJtools post-analysis software. Multiple sclerosis patients were children and adolescents aged roughly 6 to 15 years. Here V drops 4 bases and J drops 5 bases, and the junction holds 6 bases not matched to any gene. The germline V gene specifies SGHDN as CDR1 and FVKESK as CDR2. Counted from cysteine to phenylalanine, this CDR3 has 14 amino acids. This entry keeps only the CDR3 DNA: 42 bases, framed from base 1. Library preparation was by PCR. Instrument used: Illumina HiSeq 2500. To reduce PCR and sequencing biases, unique molecular identifiers were incorporated into the TCR beta cDNA libraries. Every 1 to 10 million input T cells yielded about 500,000 cDNA molecules, meaning each molecule approximated one T cell. The patient libraries were prepared and sequenced with the same protocol used for the earlier healthy control dataset. Samples belonging to the same batch were prepared together, multiplexed and sequenced on a shared HiSeq lane. On the authors' methods: Raw barcoded reads were processed with MIGEC, discarding single-read molecular identifier groups before consensus assembly and CDR3 extraction. VDJtools was used for post-analysis of the clonotype tables, and diversity was normalized by down-sampling every dataset to the size of the smallest sample. To correct batch-related cross-sample contamination, repertoire overlap clustering matched CDR3 amino acid sequences but not nucleotide sequences. Starting from the raw public reads, TCRdb applied fastp trimming at Q25, assembled clones with MiXCR and retained in-frame beta chains. Each entry merges the rows of one CDR3 protein and shows their most common DNA and genes. The V and J calls here are based on TCRdb, not the publication. This sample is represented by about 400,000 distinct CDR3 sequences; 30% to 45% of them were singletons. The biggest ten clones account for roughly 13% of the sample.

Summary of the overall study and its limitations: When samples were clustered directly using the F measure, samples prepared in the same batch co-clustered strongly, which prompted a batch-effect correction. A handful of TRBV segments, including TRBV5-6, TRBV5-1 and TRBV20-1, were significantly more frequent in patients than controls. The multiple sclerosis patient group was slightly younger than the control group. Compared with controls, multiple sclerosis patients had significantly lower normalized Chao1 diversity, a finding suggesting substantial peripheral T-cell clonal expansion.

On this clonotype itself: The antigen it recognizes is unknown. No base-level quality is on record; no much larger clone is a single base apart.

The clonotype comes from a girl aged 5-17 years with multiple sclerosis. Sequencing was done on a sample of blood. The chain was built from TRBV14 and TRBJ2-3, and 7 bases in between align with TRBD1. The CDR3 reads CASSRSTGLDTQYF. The DNA reads TGTGCCAGCAGCCGGTCGACAGGGTTAGATACGCAGTATTTT.